The source of this T cell receptor beta chain is a study of blood T cell repertoires in COVID-19. For the study at large: The United States, Italy and Spain supplied acute and convalescent COVID-19 samples. Sources were T cells, B-cell-depleted T cells, or PBMCs; the material itself was cDNA or gDNA.

This CDR3 is built from 15 residues. In germline, CDR1 is SQVTM, CDR2 ANQGSEA. Losses at the gene ends were 6 bases for V and 4 bases for J; bases not matched to a gene: 6. Patients in Seattle were enrolled during active infection, then followed longitudinally. Original processing notes: Quantification of nucleated cells was approximated via reference gene primer amplification. Only in-frame clones appear in the TCRdb table, and some are missing; sequencing was by immunoSEQ multiplex PCR. V, J and clone size were drawn from that table, and D and trimming were deduced from the DNA. There are some 200,000 clones in the sample; around 87% occur only once, and around 13% lies in the top ten.

The rearrangement joins TRBV29-1 to TRBJ1-4; 12 bases map to TRBD1. The sequence was obtained from a woman between 70 and 85 years old with COVID-19, enrolled during active disease. Sequencing was carried out using peripheral blood. Here the CDR3 DNA reads TGCAGCGTAGCCGGGACAGGGGGCGGTAATGAAAAACTGTTTTTT. Translating gives CSVAGTGGGNEKLFF. Full variable domain (missing parts from reference TRBV29-1 and TRBJ1-4): SAVISQKPSRDICQRGTSLTIQCQVDSQVTMMFWYRQQPGQSLTLIATANQGSEATYESGFVIDKFPISRPNLTFSTLTVSNMSPEDSSIYLCSVAGTGGGNEKLFFGSGTQLSVL.